The entry that follows covers one TCR beta chain sequence. The target antigen is unknown. The record originates from a study of T cell responses to AZD1222 COVID-19 vaccine. Whole-study findings and limits: Just five to seven AZD1222 recipients tested seropositive at baseline. The study reported that nearly half of spike-specific TCRs target unmutated variant regions. There were repertoire samples only from the period after the peak T cell response.

This CDR3 is built from 12 residues. Deletions cut 4 bases from V and 8 bases from J, with 8 bases between. Germline values: CDR1 MGHDK, CDR2 SYGVNS. Sequencing used immunoSEQ multiplex PCR; TCRdb keeps in-frame clones, though not all of them. The table has roughly 140,000 clones, about 90% seen once. This specimen consisted of peripheral blood, obtained on day 0 of AZD1222 vaccination. V gene TRBV25-1 combines with J gene TRBJ1-4; no clear D. This receptor was identified in an adult in good health. CDR3 in amino acids: CASSGREEKLFF. CDR3 bases: TGTGCCAGCAGTGGGAGGGAGGAAAAACTGTTTTTT.